This T cell receptor (beta chain) was sequenced for a study of T-cell reconstitution after alpha-beta-depleted transplantation in children. Regarding the study as a whole: T-cell numbers and diversity one year post-transplant derived largely from freshly generated T cells. The study reportedly traced alpha-beta T cells about two months after transplant to several hundred expanded graft clones. After transplant, high TCRbeta diversity at day 60 in some patients arose from surviving recipient T cells and thymic progenitors.

Unique molecular identifiers featured in how the TCRbeta library was prepared. From the PCR reads, TCRdb called clonotypes with MiXCR, one entry per CDR3 protein. The sample carries just over 950,000 distinct CDR3 sequences, about 29% recorded once. Trimming shortened V by 3 bases and J by 3 bases, and 11 bases separated the two germline ends. Germline values: CDR1 SGHTA, CDR2 FQGNSA. This CDR3 is 14 amino acids long. Comment on this clonotype: Its specificity is not known.

The sequence came from a boy under three years old who had a stem cell transplant for SCID, so the T cells may come from the graft donor. The chain joins TRBV7-2 to TRBJ1-1, with unresolved D. The sample was PBMCs, mostly from graft donor cells, taken 360 days after TCRalphabeta/CD19-depleted stem cell transplant. The CDR3 reads CASSLVGIDTEAFF. The CDR3 region has the DNA TGTGCCAGCAGCTTGGTAGGGATCGACACTGAAGCTTTCTTT.